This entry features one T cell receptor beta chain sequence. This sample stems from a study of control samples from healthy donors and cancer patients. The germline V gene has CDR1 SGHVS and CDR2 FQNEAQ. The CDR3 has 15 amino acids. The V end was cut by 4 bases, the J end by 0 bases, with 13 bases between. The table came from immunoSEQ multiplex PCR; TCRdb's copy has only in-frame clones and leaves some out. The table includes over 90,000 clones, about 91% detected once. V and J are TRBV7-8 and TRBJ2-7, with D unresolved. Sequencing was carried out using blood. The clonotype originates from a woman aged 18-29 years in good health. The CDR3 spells CASSSPWLVSYEQYF. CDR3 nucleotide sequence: TGTGCCAGCAGCTCCCCCTGGCTAGTCTCCTACGAGCAGTACTTC.